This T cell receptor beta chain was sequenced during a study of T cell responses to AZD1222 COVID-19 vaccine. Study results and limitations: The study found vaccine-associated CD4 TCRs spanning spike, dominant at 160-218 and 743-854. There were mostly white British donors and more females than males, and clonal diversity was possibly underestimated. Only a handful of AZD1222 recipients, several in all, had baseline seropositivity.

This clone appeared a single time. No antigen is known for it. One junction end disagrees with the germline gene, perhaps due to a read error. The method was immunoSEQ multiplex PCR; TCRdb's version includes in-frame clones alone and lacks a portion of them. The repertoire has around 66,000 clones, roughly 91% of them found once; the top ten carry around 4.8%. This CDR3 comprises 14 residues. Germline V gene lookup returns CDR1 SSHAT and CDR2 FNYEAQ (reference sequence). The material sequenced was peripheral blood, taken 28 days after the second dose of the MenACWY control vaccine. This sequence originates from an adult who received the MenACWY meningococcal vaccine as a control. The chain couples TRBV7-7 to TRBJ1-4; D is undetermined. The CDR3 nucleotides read TGTGCTAGCAGCTCGACTGGATTGTACGAAAAACTGTTTTTT. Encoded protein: CASSSTGLYEKLFF.